This T cell receptor beta chain appears in the sequencing data of a study of beta chain features in type 1 diabetes. Every bit of the isolated RNA underwent reverse transcription, so sequencing read expressed TCRB transcripts. Libraries were prepared by immunoSEQ multiplex PCR; TCRdb keeps only in-frame clonotypes and omits some of them. The table includes around 160,000 clones, under 60% detected once. There are 13 residues in the CDR3. V was trimmed by 4 bases and J by 2 bases, leaving 9 bases between them. Germline assignment: CDR1 SGHNT and CDR2 YYREEE (reference sequence). Regarding the study as a whole: It was not settled here whether HLA type affects TCRB rearrangement. Amplification by PCR could prefer shorter templates, with the same effect in patients and controls.

A word on this clone: The antigen is unknown.

Input material: Tregs from blood. V is TRBV5-4 and J is TRBJ2-5, with TRBD1 as a possible D gene (6 bases). The TCR comes from a man aged 18 to 30 in good health. CDR3 nucleotides: TGTGCCAGCAGCGCTGACAGGCAAGAGACCCAGTACTTC. Protein: CASSADRQETQYF.